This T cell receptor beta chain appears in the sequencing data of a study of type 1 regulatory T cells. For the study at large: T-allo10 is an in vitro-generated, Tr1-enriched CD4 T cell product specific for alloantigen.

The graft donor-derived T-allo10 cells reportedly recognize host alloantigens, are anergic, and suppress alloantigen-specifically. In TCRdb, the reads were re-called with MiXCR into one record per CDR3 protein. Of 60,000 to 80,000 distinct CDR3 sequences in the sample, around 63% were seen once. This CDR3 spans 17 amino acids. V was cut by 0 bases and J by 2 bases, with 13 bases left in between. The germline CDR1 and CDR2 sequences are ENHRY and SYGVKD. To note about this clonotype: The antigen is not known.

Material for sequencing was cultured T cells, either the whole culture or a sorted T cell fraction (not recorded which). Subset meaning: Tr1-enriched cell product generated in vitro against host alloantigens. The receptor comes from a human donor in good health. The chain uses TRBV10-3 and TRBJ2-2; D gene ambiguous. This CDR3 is CAISESPLRANTGELFF. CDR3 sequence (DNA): TGTGCCATCAGTGAGTCTCCCCTCCGGGCCAACACCGGGGAGCTGTTTTTT.